The table lists the clone carrying this T cell receptor (beta chain) with many counts. Its specificity is not known. The source of the sample is a study of CD8+ T cells in alopecia areata. Study-level information: Patients in the study were on tofacitinib for 6 to 18 months, then off it for 6 months. General study findings and limits: In scalp and blood, many expanded lesional clones persisted during tofacitinib. Given one nonresponder, whether baseline CD8+ expansion relates to response remains uncertain.

This CDR3 region has 13 residues. V was clipped by 5 bases and J by 8 bases; unmatched bases: 5. The V gene's germline CDR1 is PRHDT and CDR2 FYEKMQ (reference sequence). The treatment: oral pan-JAK inhibitor, 5-10 mg twice daily. RNA extraction was followed by reverse transcription into cDNA, which acted as the sequencing template. Clones were sequenced by immunoSEQ multiplex PCR, and TCRdb holds only the in-frame ones, with some missing. The sample has some 100,000 clones; about 61% are singletons. Sequences were derived from CD8+ T cells sorted from blood, sampled at approximately week 55, from a patient treated with tofacitinib. The TCR sequence derives from a human donor with alopecia areata. The chain has TRBV13 and TRBJ2-1, with 8 bases fitting TRBD2. The CDR3 DNA reads as TGTGCCAGCAGCCGCCCCGGGGGGGATGAGCAGTTCTTC. Protein sequence: CASSRPGGDEQFF.